The 29 T cell receptor beta chains reported below all come from one sample, sequenced in a study of T cell repertoires in cytomegalovirus infection (dated by TCRdb to about 2019). The run used an Illumina HiSeq 1500. TCRdb reanalyzed the raw reads on its own, using fastp at Q25 for trimming and MiXCR for clone calling, and kept in-frame beta chains. All rows with the same CDR3 protein become a single entry with the most common DNA and genes. The sample profile shows around 530,000 distinct CDR3 sequences; 16% of them were found once. Clones ranked in the top ten supply roughly a quarter of the sample. Sequencing was carried out using CD8+ T cells from PBMCs. These receptors were taken from a human donor in good health (CMV status not recorded). Some clones in this sample may be carry-over from other donors' samples.

This clonotype was counted at least ten times. V and J are TRBV2 and TRBJ2-3; D unclear. CDR1 is SNHLY and CDR2 is FYNNEI in the germline V gene. Trimming shortened V by 4 bases and J by 0 bases, and 14 bases separated the two germline ends. This CDR3 has 16 amino acids. In nucleotides, the CDR3 is TGTGCCAGCAGTGGTCTGACGGCTGTTAGCACAGATACGCAGTATTTT. Amino acid sequence: CASSGLTAVSTDTQYF.

The chain has TRBV15 and TRBJ1-2; D not resolved. Trimming left V 1 base short and J 3 bases short, with 9 bases between. The CDR3 is 14 residues long. The V gene's germline CDR1 is LNHNV and CDR2 YYDKDF (reference sequence). CDR3 region: CATSRVPGDYGYTF. Here the CDR3 DNA reads TGTGCCACCAGCAGAGTCCCTGGGGACTATGGCTACACCTTC. The full variable domain, with the rest looked up from reference TRBV15 and TRBJ1-2, is DAMVIQNPRYQVTQFGKPVTLSCSQTLNHNVMYWYQQKSSQAPKLLFHYYDKDFNNEADTPDNFQSRRPNTSFCFLDIRSPGLGDTAMYLCATSRVPGDYGYTFGSGTRLTVV.

J is TRBJ2-2 and V is TRBV5-1; D call uncertain. This CDR3 contains 12 residues. Germline CDR1 reads SGHRS; CDR2 reads YFSETQ. Trimming removed 2 bases at V and 8 bases at J, with 7 bases between. CDR3 DNA: TGCGCCAGCAGCTTCAATTTTGGGGAGCTGTTTTTT. It is translated as CASSFNFGELFF.

This clonotype has more than one count but fewer than ten. A read error may be the cause here, since a much bigger clone is one base away. The chain joins TRBV27 to TRBJ1-1; D remains unclear. From germline, CDR1 is MNHEY and CDR2 SMNVEV (reference sequence). V was shortened by 8 bases and J by 1 base, with 5 bases between the two germline ends. This CDR3 is 11 amino acids long. The CDR3 sequence is CASHKNTEAFF. The CDR3 DNA reads TGTGCCAGCCACAAGAACACTGAAGCTTTCTTT.

This clonotype was seen many times. V usage is TRBV20-1 and J usage is TRBJ2-3; 13 bases align to TRBD2. Germline V lookup: CDR1 DFQATT, CDR2 SNEGSKA (reference sequence). The CDR3 runs to 16 residues. The junction had 5 bases not matched to a gene; V was cut back by 1 base and J by 4 bases. CDR3 sequence reads: CSARGVGTSGADTQYF. The CDR3 coding sequence is TGCAGTGCTAGAGGGGTGGGGACTAGCGGGGCAGATACGCAGTATTTT.

In this sample, this clonotype turned up a few times. V usage is TRBV10-3 and J usage is TRBJ2-2; 10 nucleotides match TRBD2. The V and J ends lost 4 bases and 2 bases, in that order; junction bases with no gene match: 13. In germline, CDR1 is ENHRY, CDR2 SYGVKD. The CDR3 covers 19 residues. The CDR3 nucleotides read TGTGCCATCAGTGCCCCGGGGCTAGCGGGGGATCTTAACACCGGGGAGCTGTTTTTT. It yields the protein CAISAPGLAGDLNTGELFF.

A word on this clonotype: Just one base apart from a much larger clone, this may be a read error. The CDR3 does not close with the conserved phenylalanine or tryptophan, likely indicating a read error. The rearrangement links TRBV12-3 or TRBV12-4 to TRBJ2-1, with D perhaps matching TRBD2 (5 bases). The CDR3 spans 15 residues. Trimming shortened V by 6 bases and J by 4 bases, and 16 bases separated the two germline ends. The CDR3 region is CASSRGSGLYNEQFL. The CDR3 bases are TGTGCCAGCAGCCGGGGATCTGGCTTATACAATGAGCAGTTCTTA.

This clonotype was found a few times. The genes are TRBV7-3 and TRBJ1-2, with 9 positions matching TRBD1. V trimming: 3 bases; J trimming: 7 bases; junction bases outside the gene matches: 9. CDR3 size: 15 residues. Germline CDR1 SGHTA, CDR2 FQGTGA. In DNA, the CDR3 is TGTGCCAGCAGCTTGGGGTTCACAGGGGGCTTTGGCTACACCTTC. It translates to CASSLGFTGGFGYTF. Full variable domain (outside the CDR3, taken from reference TRBV7-3 and TRBJ1-2): GAGVSQTPSNKVTEKGKYVELRCDPISGHTALYWYRQSLGQGPEFLIYFQGTGAADDSGLPNDRFFAVRPEGSVSTLKIQRTERGDSAVYLCASSLGFTGGFGYTFGSGTRLTVV.

The table lists this clonotype with many counts. The chain links TRBV28 to TRBJ1-5; 9 positions agree with TRBD1. The CDR3 length is 17 residues. Germline CDR1 MDHEN, CDR2 SYDVKM. V lost 4 bases and J lost 3; bases outside the gene matches: 10. CDR3 loop: CASSSWTGVPFNQPQHF. The DNA of the CDR3 is TGTGCCAGCAGTTCTTGGACAGGGGTCCCGTTCAATCAGCCCCAGCATTTT.

This clonotype has just one count. The V gene is TRBV4-2, the J gene TRBJ2-5; 7 bases are shared with TRBD1. Germline values: CDR1 LGHNA, CDR2 YNFKEQ. J was trimmed by 4 bases and V by 2 bases; bases with no gene match: 16. The CDR3 is 18 amino acids. DNA of the CDR3: TGTGCCAGCAGCCAACCAGGGGGTAACCCTGGAGAGTTAGAGACCCAGTACTTC. Translation: CASSQPGGNPGELETQYF.

This clonotype was observed many times. The chain joins TRBV6-2 or TRBV6-3 to TRBJ1-1; D unresolved. V lost 0 bases to trimming and J lost 0 bases, with 11 bases between them. The CDR3 is made up of 16 amino acids. Germline V CDR1 and CDR2: MNHEY, SVGEGT. CDR3 amino acids: CASSYSSARMNTEAFF. The CDR3 bases are TGTGCCAGCAGTTACTCGTCGGCCAGAATGAACACTGAAGCTTTCTTT.

This clonotype was counted many times. CDR3 nucleotides: TGTGCCAGCAGCACCGGACTAGCGGGTATAAGCTCCTACGAGCAGTACTTC. Translated, it gives CASSTGLAGISSYEQYF. The V and J genes are TRBV7-2 and TRBJ2-7, with 11 positions matching TRBD2. The CDR3 consists of 17 residues. CDR1 and CDR2 (germline): SGHTA, FQGNSA. V lost 5 bases, J lost 0 bases, and 9 bases stayed unmatched.

This clonotype was counted only a few times. The chain has TRBV5-6 and TRBJ1-6; D uncertain. V lost 3 bases to trimming and J lost 12 bases, with 19 bases between them. CDR3 length: 15 amino acids. Germline values: CDR1 SGHDT, CDR2 YYEEEE. This CDR3 is CASSSGLSIRLPLHF. The CDR3 DNA reads as TGTGCCAGCAGCTCCGGACTGAGTATAAGGTTACCCCTCCACTTT.

This chain connects TRBV5-1 to TRBJ2-1, with 10 nucleotides matching TRBD1. CDR3 length equals 16 residues. V lost 3 bases and J lost 6; bases outside the gene matches: 9. Looked up from germline, CDR1 is SGHRS and CDR2 is YFSETQ. The CDR3 DNA sequence: TGCGCCAGCAGCTGGACAGGGGGGCTCGGCCCCAATGAGCAGTTCTTC. It encodes CASSWTGGLGPNEQFF.

The gene calls are TRBV7-4 and TRBJ1-5; D not certain. Germline values: CDR1 SGHVT, CDR2 SQSDAQ. The CDR3 sequence is 14 residues long. Trimming removed 1 base from V and 5 bases from J, with 9 bases in between. This CDR3 is CASSLDGVHQPQHF. The CDR3 DNA reads TGTGCCAGCAGCTTAGACGGGGTTCATCAGCCCCAGCATTTT.

Ten or more counts support this clonotype. The rearrangement uses TRBV6-1 and TRBJ2-7; 10 nucleotides agree with TRBD2. This CDR3 is built from 13 residues. CDR1 and CDR2 (germline): MNHNS, SASEGT. V lost 10 bases, J lost 1 base, and 4 bases stayed unmatched. This CDR3 is CATGLAESYEQYF. The CDR3 DNA reads TGTGCCACCGGACTAGCGGAATCCTACGAGCAGTACTTC.

This clonotype was recorded at least ten times. The gene calls are TRBV7-9 and TRBJ2-1; 8 bases line up with TRBD2. Germline V gene lookup returns CDR1 SEHNR and CDR2 FQNEAQ (reference sequence). The ends lost 8 bases at V and 0 bases at J; junction bases unmatched: 12. The CDR3 runs 17 residues. Here the CDR3 DNA reads TGTGCCAGCGTGCCGGTTCTAGCGGGCTTCTCCTACAATGAGCAGTTCTTC. Amino acids: CASVPVLAGFSYNEQFF.

This clonotype has just a few counts. The rearrangement joins TRBV4-2 to TRBJ1-1; D gene unclear. V was clipped by 4 bases and J by 4 bases, with 13 bases between them. The germline CDR1 and CDR2 sequences are LGHNA and YNFKEQ. CDR3 length: 14 amino acids. The CDR3 reads CASSPGLVSTEAFF. CDR3 bases: TGTGCCAGCAGCCCTGGTCTGGTGAGCACTGAAGCTTTCTTT.

This clonotype was detected many times. The V and J genes are TRBV7-9 and TRBJ2-1, with a weak D call TRBD2 (6 bases). Trimming stripped 2 bases from V and 5 bases from J, with 10 bases between. Germline lookup yields CDR1 SEHNR and CDR2 FQNEAQ (reference sequence). This CDR3 is built from 14 residues. The CDR3 here is CASSLRDSNNEQFF. DNA for the CDR3: TGTGCCAGCAGCTTACGGGACTCGAACAATGAGCAGTTCTTC.

This clonotype showed up many times. The chain has TRBV7-9 and TRBJ2-5; the D gene is possibly TRBD1 (6 bases). The germline gives CDR1 SEHNR, CDR2 FQNEAQ (reference sequence). The CDR3 consists of 13 residues. The V end lost 4 bases, the J end lost 2 bases, and 8 bases lay between the germline ends. This CDR3 is CASSSDRQETQYF. The DNA for the CDR3 is TGTGCCAGCAGCTCTGACAGGCAAGAGACCCAGTACTTC.

This clonotype has a handful of counts. This CDR3 reads CASSIGQFTGELFF. The DNA of the CDR3 is TGTGCCAGTAGTATTGGGCAGTTCACCGGGGAGCTGTTTTTT. The V call is TRBV19, the J call TRBJ2-2, with D uncertain. V was cut by 3 bases and J by 4 bases, with 9 bases left in between. Germline CDR1 is LNHDA and CDR2 is SQIVND (reference sequence). CDR3 size: 14 residues.

Concerning this clonotype itself: The CDR3 end shows no conserved phenylalanine or tryptophan, and so a read error is likely. The gene calls are TRBV4-1 and TRBJ2-7, with unresolved D. Trimming pared 0 bases from V and 5 bases from J, leaving 14 bases between. Germline CDR1 MGHRA, CDR2 YSYEKL. The CDR3 spans 15 residues. CDR3: CASSQDRGGVDEQYL. The CDR3 nucleotides are TGCGCCAGCAGCCAAGATCGCGGTGGGGTCGACGAGCAGTACTTA.

This clonotype has at least ten counts. The rearrangement joins TRBV4-2 to TRBJ2-1; 12 bases align to TRBD2. Germline-derived CDR1 and CDR2 are LGHNA and YNFKEQ. The CDR3 is 17 amino acids. With 2 bases clipped from V and 12 bases from J, the junction kept 14 bases outside the gene matches. The CDR3 sequence is CASSQIFSLAGGRGQFF. The CDR3 DNA reads as TGTGCCAGCAGCCAAATCTTTTCACTAGCGGGAGGAAGGGGGCAGTTCTTC.

This clonotype has a handful of counts. The gene calls are TRBV2 and TRBJ2-3; no clear D gene. The germline V gene encodes CDR1 SNHLY and CDR2 FYNNEI. V shed 4 bases and J shed 15 bases, with 8 bases lying between them. The CDR3 runs to 9 residues. The CDR3 reads CASSGARYF. In DNA, the CDR3 is TGTGCCAGCAGTGGAGCCCGCTATTTT.

This clonotype was detected many times. The V and J genes are TRBV12-3 or TRBV12-4 and TRBJ2-7; D possibly corresponds to TRBD2 (6 bases). The CDR3 loop spans 14 amino acids. V gave up 6 bases and J gave up 2 bases, with 14 bases separating them. CDR3 amino acids: CASSLGSGAYEQYF. The CDR3 DNA reads as TGTGCCAGCAGCCTAGGTAGCGGCGCCTACGAGCAGTACTTC.

Many counts were recorded for this clonotype. The chain couples TRBV4-2 to TRBJ1-2; D uncertain. Trimming took 4 bases from V and 8 from J, leaving 14 bases between them. Germline V gives CDR1 LGHNA, CDR2 YNFKEQ. The length of the CDR3 is 13 residues. As DNA, the CDR3 is TGTGCCAGCAGCCGTCTCGGGGAAGAGGGCTACACCTTC. Translating it yields CASSRLGEEGYTF.

In this sample, this clonotype turned up a few times. The chain employs TRBV10-3 and TRBJ2-1; 15 positions match TRBD2. The germline V gene encodes CDR1 ENHRY and CDR2 SYGVKD. V lost 6 bases and J lost 7; bases outside the gene matches: 1. The CDR3 spans 14 residues. In nucleotides, the CDR3 is TGTGCCATCAGAGGGACTAGCGGGGGGAATGAGCAGTTCTTC. Translation: CAIRGTSGGNEQFF.

This clonotype appeared many times. The genes are TRBV5-4 and TRBJ2-7; the match to TRBD2 covers 9 bases. From germline, CDR1 is SGHNT and CDR2 YYREEE (reference sequence). V lost 0 bases to trimming and J lost 3 bases; unmatched junction nucleotides: 4. CDR3 length equals 15 residues. CDR3 amino acids: CASSLGTSVNYEQYF. CDR3 in DNA: TGTGCCAGCAGCTTGGGGACTAGCGTTAACTACGAGCAGTACTTC.

The rearrangement uses TRBV10-3 and TRBJ2-1, with D unresolved. V lost 0 bases, J lost 9 bases, and 6 bases lay in between. CDR1 is ENHRY, CDR2 SYGVKD, per germline. CDR3 size: 12 residues. The CDR3 region has the DNA TGTGCCATCAGTGAGTCGAATTCTGAGCAGTTCTTC. Its translation is CAISESNSEQFF.